The source of this TCR beta chain is a study of cytomegalovirus exposure and HLA in healthy donors. Broader study findings: Cytomegalovirus-associated status was assigned to about 160 TCR beta chains. CMV serostatus was the only immune exposure information that was available.

Vbeta (60) and Jbeta (13) primers were used in the PCR. Libraries were prepared by immunoSEQ multiplex PCR; TCRdb keeps only in-frame clonotypes and omits some of them. The repertoire consists of roughly 140,000 clones, with 80% occurring once and the leading ten covering approximately 2.3%. Concerning this clone: As yet, its antigen is unknown.

The sequence derives from a young man in good health and CMV-seronegative. The sequenced sample consisted of PBMCs.

The CDR3 DNA reads as TGCGCCAGCACCTGGGCCGGCTCCTACAATGAGCAGTTCTTC. Encoded protein: CASTWAGSYNEQFF. The J gene is TRBJ2-1, the V gene TRBV10-2; D is unresolved. The CDR3 length is 14 residues. CDR1 is WSHSY, CDR2 SAAADI, per germline. Between the trimmed V and J ends, which lost 7 bases and 0 bases, there was a span of 10 bases.